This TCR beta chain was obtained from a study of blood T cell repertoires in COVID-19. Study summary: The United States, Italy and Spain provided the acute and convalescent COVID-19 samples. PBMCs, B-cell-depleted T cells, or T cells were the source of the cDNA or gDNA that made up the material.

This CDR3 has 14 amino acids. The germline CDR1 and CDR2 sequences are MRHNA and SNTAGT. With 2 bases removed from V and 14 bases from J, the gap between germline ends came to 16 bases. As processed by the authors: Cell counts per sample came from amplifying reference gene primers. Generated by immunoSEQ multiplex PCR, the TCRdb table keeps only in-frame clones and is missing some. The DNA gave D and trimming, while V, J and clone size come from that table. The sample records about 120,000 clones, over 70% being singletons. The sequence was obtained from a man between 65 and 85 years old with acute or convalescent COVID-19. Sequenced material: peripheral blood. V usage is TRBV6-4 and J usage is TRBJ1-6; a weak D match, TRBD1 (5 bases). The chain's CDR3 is CASSDGSGIGALHF. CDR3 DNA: TGTGCCAGCAGTGACGGTTCAGGGATTGGGGCCCTCCACTTT.